These 24 T cell receptor beta chains share one sample of origin, sequenced in a study of cytomegalovirus exposure and HLA in healthy donors. PCR employed 60 Vbeta and 13 Jbeta primers. This table comes from immunoSEQ multiplex PCR, and its TCRdb copy is limited to in-frame clones, with some not included. The sample lists fewer than 250,000 clones; less than 85% were seen once. Material for sequencing was PBMCs. The origin of the receptors is a young man in good health and CMV-seronegative.

The CDR3 reads CASSEVGGGVTEAFF. CDR3 in DNA: TGTGCCAGCAGTGAAGTCGGGGGGGGAGTTACTGAAGCTTTCTTT. The chain recombines TRBV6-1 with TRBJ1-1, with D perhaps TRBD1 (5 bases). The V end lost 1 base, the J end lost 5 bases, and 14 bases lay between the germline ends. This CDR3 is built from 15 residues. Germline V lookup: CDR1 MNHNS, CDR2 SASEGT.

The chain uses TRBV2 and TRBJ2-5, with D unclear. Germline V lookup: CDR1 SNHLY, CDR2 FYNNEI. The CDR3 runs to 11 residues. Between the trimmed V and J ends, which lost 6 bases and 3 bases, there was a span of 5 bases. The CDR3 nucleotides read TGTGCCAGCAGCTACGAAGAGACCCAGTACTTC. It specifies CASSYEETQYF.

The genes are TRBV5-6 and TRBJ1-3, with a tentative D call TRBD1 (5 bases). V shed 4 bases and J shed 3 bases, with 20 bases lying between them. CDR1 and CDR2 from the germline V gene are SGHDT and YYEEEE. The CDR3 runs to 17 residues. The CDR3 sequence is CASSIGQIHRGGNTIYF. DNA of the CDR3: TGTGCCAGCAGCATAGGACAAATTCACCGAGGTGGAAACACCATATATTTT. The whole variable domain, remainder taken from reference TRBV5-6 and TRBJ1-3, is DAGVTQSPTHLIKTRGQQVTLRCSPKSGHDTVSWYQQALGQGPQFIFQYYEEEERQRGNFPDRFSGHQFPNYSSELNVNALLLGDSALYLCASSIGQIHRGGNTIYFGEGSWLTVV.

The rearrangement links TRBV6-1 to TRBJ1-5, with TRBD1 matching over 7 bases. Per the germline V gene, CDR1 is MNHNS and CDR2 is SASEGT. The CDR3 has 12 amino acids. Trimming cost V 4 bases and J 9 bases; bases outside gene matches: 3. The CDR3 coding sequence is TGTGCCAGCAGTGGCTACAGGGGGCCCCAGCATTTT. This gives the protein CASSGYRGPQHF.

The chain carries TRBV27 and TRBJ2-3, with a tentative D call TRBD1 (7 bases). V dropped 6 bases and J dropped 4 bases, with 14 bases sitting between them. This CDR3 contains 14 residues. Germline V gene sequence: CDR1 MNHEY, CDR2 SMNVEV (reference sequence). The CDR3, as DNA: TGTGCCAGCAGAGGGGCAGGGGGGCCAGATACGCAGTATTTT. Protein sequence: CASRGAGGPDTQYF.

This chain joins TRBV6-5 and TRBJ2-3; D unresolved. The CDR3 is 13 amino acids. Germline loops: CDR1 MNHEY, CDR2 SVGAGI. V was clipped by 4 bases and J by 6 bases, with 11 bases between them. The CDR3 DNA reads TGTGCCAGCAGTTCGGGTTTTTCGGATACGCAGTATTTT. It is translated as CASSSGFSDTQYF.

The V gene is TRBV2, the J gene TRBJ2-7; 8 nucleotides line up with TRBD2. The CDR3 consists of 13 residues. Per the germline V gene, CDR1 is SNHLY and CDR2 is FYNNEI. The V and J ends lost 8 bases and 3 bases, in that order; junction bases with no gene match: 6. CDR3 protein: CASLGLAHYEQYF. The CDR3 coding sequence is TGTGCCAGCTTAGGACTAGCTCACTACGAGCAGTACTTC.

The CDR3 is CASSYEGLINEQFF. DNA for the CDR3: TGTGCCAGCAGCTATGAGGGACTGATCAATGAGCAGTTCTTC. The chain has TRBV11-3 and TRBJ2-1, with D tentatively TRBD2 (6 bases). Deletions cut 4 bases from V and 6 bases from J, with 13 bases between. Germline CDR1 and CDR2: SGHNT and YENEEA. CDR3 size: 14 residues.

The CDR3 region has the DNA TGTGCCAGCATCCAGGGGACATTTCAAGAGACCCAGTACTTC. Its translation is CASIQGTFQETQYF. The gene calls are TRBV28 and TRBJ2-5; a weak D match, TRBD1 (6 bases). The V gene's germline CDR1 is MDHEN and CDR2 SYDVKM. The CDR3 is 14 amino acids. V lost 7 bases and J 2 bases, leaving 14 bases between the germline ends.

J is TRBJ2-2 and V is TRBV11-2; unclear D gene. V was trimmed by 1 base and J by 2 bases, leaving 8 bases between them. The germline V gene encodes CDR1 SGHAT and CDR2 FQNNGV. There are 15 residues in the CDR3. CDR3 loop: CASSLGGGNTGELFF. CDR3 nucleotide sequence: TGTGCCAGCAGCTTAGGCGGCGGTAACACCGGGGAGCTGTTTTTT.

The rearrangement joins TRBV4-1 to TRBJ2-7, with 11 bases that match TRBD2. Germline lookup yields CDR1 MGHRA and CDR2 YSYEKL. The CDR3 sequence is 15 residues long. V was pared by 9 bases and J by 4 bases, with 11 bases of the junction left unmatched. This CDR3 reads CASAPRGLADYEQYF. The CDR3, as DNA: TGCGCCAGTGCACCTCGGGGACTAGCGGATTACGAGCAGTACTTC.

The chain's CDR3 is CASSLSSRQGETQYF. In DNA form, the CDR3 reads TGCGCCAGCAGCTTGTCATCCCGGCAGGGCGAGACCCAGTACTTC. The chain combines TRBV5-1 with TRBJ2-5, with D perhaps matching TRBD1 (5 bases). Trimming stripped 1 base from V and 5 bases from J, with 15 bases between. The germline V gene encodes CDR1 SGHRS and CDR2 YFSETQ. The CDR3 has 15 amino acids.

The V gene is TRBV30, the J gene TRBJ1-2; D remains unclear. The V gene's germline CDR1 is GTSNPN and CDR2 SVGIG (reference sequence). Trimming stripped 3 bases from V and 6 bases from J, with 14 bases between. The CDR3 is made up of 13 amino acids. The CDR3 sequence: CAWSSGILDGYTF. CDR3 DNA sequence: TGTGCCTGGAGCAGCGGGATCTTGGATGGCTACACCTTC.

In regard to this clone: One end of the junction fails to match germline, which may point to a read error. The chain employs TRBV7-9 and TRBJ2-1, with D perhaps matching TRBD2 (5 bases). The CDR3 has 17 amino acids. From germline, CDR1 is SEHNR and CDR2 FQNEAQ (reference sequence). The CDR3 DNA follows: TGTTCCAGCAGCCGAATCGAGCGGACCGGGCCCTACAATGAGCAGTTCTTC. This encodes CSSSRIERTGPYNEQFF.

V is TRBV27 and J is TRBJ1-2; the D gene is possibly TRBD1 (5 bases). CDR1 MNHEY and CDR2 SMNVEV come from the germline V gene (reference sequence). The ends were cut back, 0 bases at V and 7 bases at J, with 18 bases in the middle. The CDR3 spans 16 residues. The CDR3 DNA follows: TGTGCCAGCAGTTTATCGGTGTACCAAGGGGCGTCTGGCTACACCTTC. Residues: CASSLSVYQGASGYTF.

This sequence joins TRBV5-1 and TRBJ2-7; possibly TRBD1 for D (5 bases). The length of the CDR3 is 15 residues. Germline V lookup: CDR1 SGHRS, CDR2 YFSETQ. The V and J ends lost 6 bases and 2 bases respectively, with 18 bases between them. The CDR3 nucleotides are TGCGCCAGCAACAAGGAAGGGGCCCTAGCCTACGAGCAGTACTTC. Its translation: CASNKEGALAYEQYF.

This clone was counted once. V is TRBV5-1 and J is TRBJ2-5; 12 bases fit TRBD1. Germline-derived CDR1 and CDR2 are SGHRS and YFSETQ. The V and J ends lost 3 bases and 1 base, in that order; junction bases with no gene match: 4. The CDR3 runs 16 residues. CDR3 nucleotide sequence: TGCGCCAGCAGCTGGGGGGACAGGGGGCCCCAAGAGACCCAGTACTTC. It is translated as CASSWGDRGPQETQYF. Full variable domain (missing parts from reference TRBV5-1 and TRBJ2-5): KAGVTQTPRYLIKTRGQQVTLSCSPISGHRSVSWYQQTPGQGLQFLFEYFSETQRNKGNFPGRFSGRQFSNSRSEMNVSTLELGDSALYLCASSWGDRGPQETQYFGPGTRLLVL.

The chain employs TRBV6-5 and TRBJ1-2; 7 bases are a match to TRBD1. Per germline, CDR1 MNHEY and CDR2 SVGAGI. The CDR3 runs to 14 residues. V was pared by 8 bases and J by 5 bases, with 11 bases of the junction left unmatched. The CDR3 region is CASGRTGVDYGYTF. In DNA form, the CDR3 reads TGTGCCAGCGGACGGACAGGAGTAGATTATGGCTACACCTTC.

This clone was counted only a few times. This chain joins TRBV30 and TRBJ2-5; maybe TRBD1 (6 bases). Trimming cost V 5 bases and J 5 bases, with 18 bases left between them. CDR1 and CDR2 (germline): GTSNPN, SVGIG (reference sequence). The CDR3 runs to 14 residues. The CDR3: CAWVDWGRGETQYF. The CDR3 coding sequence is TGTGCCTGGGTTGATTGGGGGCGCGGGGAGACCCAGTACTTC.

This chain uses TRBV19 with TRBJ2-2, with 10 positions matching TRBD1. The CDR3 consists of 17 residues. V was pared by 3 bases and J by 5 bases, with 9 bases of the junction left unmatched. Germline V lookup: CDR1 LNHDA, CDR2 SQIVND (reference sequence). The CDR3 loop reads CASSIPGQGTTTGELFF. In DNA, the CDR3 is TGTGCCAGTAGTATTCCGGGACAGGGGACGACGACCGGGGAGCTGTTTTTT.

The chain couples TRBV28 to TRBJ2-7; D is perhaps TRBD1 (6 bases). The V and J ends lost 5 bases and 5 bases respectively, with 13 bases between them. The CDR3 loop spans 13 amino acids. Germline CDR1 reads MDHEN; CDR2 reads SYDVKM. This CDR3 reads CASSTTGFHEQYF. The CDR3 nucleotides read TGTGCCAGCAGTACGACAGGATTCCACGAGCAGTACTTC.

The J gene is TRBJ1-1, the V gene TRBV28, with D perhaps TRBD1 (6 bases). Trimming took off 2 bases at V and 5 bases at J, with 12 bases between the two ends. The germline V gene encodes CDR1 MDHEN and CDR2 SYDVKM. There are 14 residues in the CDR3. For the CDR3, the DNA is TGTGCCAGCAGTTTACAGGGGATTACGACTGAAGCTTTCTTT. Protein sequence: CASSLQGITTEAFF.

The chain's CDR3 is CASSEDPDTQYF. DNA of the CDR3: TGTGCCAGCAGTGAAGATCCGGATACGCAGTATTTT. This chain connects TRBV6-1 to TRBJ2-3; no definite D call. Germline V gene data show CDR1 as MNHNS and CDR2 as SASEGT. Trimming took 1 base from V and 6 from J, leaving 5 bases between them. The CDR3 consists of 12 residues.

This chain uses TRBV6-5 with TRBJ2-1; D remains ambiguous. Germline V gene data show CDR1 as MNHEY and CDR2 as SVGAGI. The CDR3 is 14 amino acids. Trimming left V 0 bases short and J 5 bases short, with 8 bases between. This CDR3 reads CASSYSYRHNEQFF. CDR3 nucleotide sequence: TGTGCCAGCAGTTACTCGTACAGACACAATGAGCAGTTCTTC.